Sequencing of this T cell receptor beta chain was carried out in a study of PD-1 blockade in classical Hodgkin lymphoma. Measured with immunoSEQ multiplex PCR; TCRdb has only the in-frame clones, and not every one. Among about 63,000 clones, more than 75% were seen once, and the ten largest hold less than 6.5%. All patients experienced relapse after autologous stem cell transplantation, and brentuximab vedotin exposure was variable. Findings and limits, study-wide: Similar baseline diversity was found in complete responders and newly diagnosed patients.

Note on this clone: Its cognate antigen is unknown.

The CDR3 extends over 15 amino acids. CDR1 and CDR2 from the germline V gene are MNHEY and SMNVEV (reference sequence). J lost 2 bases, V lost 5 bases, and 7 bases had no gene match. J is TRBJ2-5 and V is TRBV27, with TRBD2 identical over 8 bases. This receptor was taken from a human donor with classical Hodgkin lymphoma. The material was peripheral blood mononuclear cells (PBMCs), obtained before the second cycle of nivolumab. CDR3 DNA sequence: TGTGCCAGCAGTGCAGGACTAGCCTCTCAAGAGACCCAGTACTTC. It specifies CASSAGLASQETQYF.